The clone carrying this T cell receptor (beta chain) was seen at least ten times. The data are from a study of T-cell reconstitution after alpha-beta-depleted transplantation in children. The TCRbeta library incorporated unique molecular identifiers. TCRdb redid the calling of the PCR reads with MiXCR, one entry per CDR3 protein. The table shows tens of thousands of distinct CDR3 sequences, with about 5% occurring only once. The TCR originated in a female patient between 2 and 15 years old who had a stem cell transplant for aplastic anemia, so the T cells may come from the graft donor. This specimen was PBMCs, mostly from graft donor cells, taken 60 days after TCRalphabeta/CD19-depleted stem cell transplant.

In DNA, the CDR3 is TGTGCCATCAGGAGCCTAGCGGGACTCAATGAGCAGTTCTTC. It codes for CAIRSLAGLNEQFF. The V call is TRBV10-3, the J call TRBJ2-1; 9 bases agree with TRBD2. This CDR3 has 14 residues. V trimming: 6 bases; J trimming: 6 bases; junction bases outside the gene matches: 6. Germline CDR1 is ENHRY and CDR2 is SYGVKD.